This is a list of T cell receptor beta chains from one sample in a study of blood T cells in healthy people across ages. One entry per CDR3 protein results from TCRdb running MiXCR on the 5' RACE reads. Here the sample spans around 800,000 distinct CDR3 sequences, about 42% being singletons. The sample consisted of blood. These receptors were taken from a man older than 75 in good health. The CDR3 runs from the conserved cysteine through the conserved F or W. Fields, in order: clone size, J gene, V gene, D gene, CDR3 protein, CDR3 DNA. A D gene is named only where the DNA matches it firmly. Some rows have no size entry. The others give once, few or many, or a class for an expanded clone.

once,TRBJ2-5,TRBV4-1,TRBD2,CASSQGSSGRIQETQYF,TGCGCCAGCAGCCAAGGATCTAGCGGGAGGATCCAGGAGACCCAGTACTTC
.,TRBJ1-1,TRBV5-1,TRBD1,CASSNGQGNTEAFF,TGCGCCAGCAGCAACGGACAGGGGAACACTGAAGCTTTCTTT
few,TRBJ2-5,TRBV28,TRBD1,CASSLVGTGAEETQYF,TGTGCCAGCAGTTTAGTCGGGACAGGTGCCGAAGAGACCCAGTACTTC
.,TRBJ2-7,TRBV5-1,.,CASSLDRARGEQYF,TGCGCCAGCAGCTTGGACAGGGCGAGAGGCGAGCAGTACTTC
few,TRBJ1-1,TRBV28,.,CASRLQGPEAFF,TGTGCCAGCAGACTACAGGGACCTGAAGCTTTCTTT
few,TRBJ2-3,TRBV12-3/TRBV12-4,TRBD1,CASRTRTGDTQYF,TGTGCCAGCAGAACTCGGACAGGCGATACGCAGTATTTT
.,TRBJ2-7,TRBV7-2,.,CASSRDPTGSYEQYF,TGTGCAAGCAGCCGCGACCCCACGGGCTCCTACGAGCAGTACTTC
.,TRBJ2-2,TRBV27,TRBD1,CASSSIRGPNTGELFF,TGTGCCAGCAGCTCGATCAGGGGGCCCAACACCGGGGAGCTGTTTTTT
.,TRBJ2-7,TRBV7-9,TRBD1,CASSSPLTGPGTAIYEQYF,TGTGCCAGCAGCTCCCCACTAACCGGCCCCGGGACAGCCATCTACGAGCAGTACTTC
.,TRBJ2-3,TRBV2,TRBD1,CASRDGQEPVTDTQYF,TGTGCCAGCAGAGACGGACAGGAGCCTGTCACAGATACGCAGTATTTT
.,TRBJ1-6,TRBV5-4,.,CASSKQPRLSSSYNSPLHF,TGTGCCAGCAGCAAACAACCCAGGCTGTCTTCCTCCTATAATTCACCCCTCCACTTT
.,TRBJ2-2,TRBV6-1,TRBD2,CASRRLAGVTGELFF,TGTGCCAGCAGAAGACTAGCGGGAGTTACCGGGGAGCTGTTTTTT
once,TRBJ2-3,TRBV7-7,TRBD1,CASSRRQGGSTDTQYF,TGTGCTAGCAGCCGACGACAGGGGGGAAGCACAGATACGCAGTATTTT
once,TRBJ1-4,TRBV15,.,CATSSPLGGHTNEKLFF,TGTGCCACCAGCAGCCCCCTAGGGGGACATACTAATGAAAAACTGTTTTTT
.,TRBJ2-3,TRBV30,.,CAWTVTDTQYF,TGTGCCTGGACCGTCACAGATACGCAGTATTTT
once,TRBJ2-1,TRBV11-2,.,CASSFKTSPYNEQFF,TGTGCCAGCAGCTTTAAGACTTCCCCCTACAATGAGCAGTTCTTC
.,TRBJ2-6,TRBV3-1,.,CASTPGPPSSGANVLTF,TGTGCCAGCACCCCAGGGCCCCCGAGCTCTGGGGCCAACGTCCTGACTTTC
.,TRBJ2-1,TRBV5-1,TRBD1,CASSLDRGWDLEQFF,TGCGCCAGCAGCCTCGACAGGGGGTGGGATCTTGAGCAGTTCTTC
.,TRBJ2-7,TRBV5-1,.,CASSLVTGTPYEQYF,TGCGCCAGCAGCTTGGTCACAGGGACCCCCTACGAGCAGTACTTC
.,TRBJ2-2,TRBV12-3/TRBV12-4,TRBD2,CASSPPGGSNTGELFF,TGTGCCAGCAGTCCCCCTGGCGGGAGCAACACCGGGGAGCTGTTTTTT
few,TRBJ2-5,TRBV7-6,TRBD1,CASSLRDRDQETQYF,TGTGCCAGCAGCTTAAGAGACAGGGATCAAGAGACCCAGTACTTC
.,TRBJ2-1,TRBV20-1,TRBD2,CSARDAAGGTSEQFF,TGCAGTGCTAGAGATGCAGCGGGAGGGACTTCTGAGCAGTTCTTC
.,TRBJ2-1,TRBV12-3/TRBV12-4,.,CASSLAVLGGNEQFF,TGTGCCAGCAGTTTAGCGGTCCTAGGGGGCAATGAGCAGTTCTTC
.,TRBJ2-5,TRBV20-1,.,CSARWIQETQYF,TGCAGTGCTAGGTGGATCCAAGAGACCCAGTACTTC
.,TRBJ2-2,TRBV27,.,CASSLTGSRTGELFF,TGTGCCAGCAGTTTAACCGGGAGTCGAACCGGGGAGCTGTTTTTT
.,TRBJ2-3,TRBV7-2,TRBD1,CASTLQGSYTQYF,TGTGCCAGCACCCTACAGGGGTCCTATACGCAGTATTTT
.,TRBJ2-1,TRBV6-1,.,CASSETSLPYNEQFF,TGTGCCAGCAGTGAAACTAGTCTCCCCTACAATGAGCAGTTCTTC
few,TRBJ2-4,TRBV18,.,CASSPQTRVIQYF,TGTGCCAGCTCACCTCAGACTAGGGTCATTCAGTACTTC
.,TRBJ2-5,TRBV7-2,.,CASSLDRYSETQYF,TGTGCCAGCAGCTTAGATCGTTACTCGGAGACCCAGTACTTC
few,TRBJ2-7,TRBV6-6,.,CASSYPPNEQYF,TGTGCCAGCAGTTACCCCCCTAACGAGCAGTACTTC
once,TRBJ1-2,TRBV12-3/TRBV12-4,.,CASSPSGRTHGYTF,TGTGCCAGCAGTCCCTCCGGCAGGACCCATGGCTACACCTTC
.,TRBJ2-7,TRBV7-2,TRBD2,CASTLLAGDSEQYF,TGTGCCAGCACCCTACTAGCGGGAGATAGCGAGCAGTACTTC
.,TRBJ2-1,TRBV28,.,CASSLTGHQFF,TGTGCCAGCAGCCTAACAGGACATCAGTTCTTC
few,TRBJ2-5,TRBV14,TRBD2,CASSPGLTVEETQYF,TGTGCCAGCAGCCCGGGACTAACGGTTGAAGAGACCCAGTACTTC
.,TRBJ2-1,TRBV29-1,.,CSARVHNEQFF,TGCAGCGCACGGGTCCACAATGAGCAGTTCTTC
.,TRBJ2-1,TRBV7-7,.,CASSLAGDRGNEQFF,TGTGCTAGCAGCTTAGCGGGGGACAGGGGCAATGAGCAGTTCTTC
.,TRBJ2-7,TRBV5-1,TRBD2,CASSLALAGRSYEQYF,TGCGCCAGCAGCTTGGCCCTAGCGGGCCGCTCCTACGAGCAGTACTTC
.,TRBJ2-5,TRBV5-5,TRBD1,CASSSEGGQVYETQYF,TGTGCCAGCAGCTCAGAGGGGGGACAGGTATACGAGACCCAGTACTTC
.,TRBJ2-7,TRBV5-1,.,CASSLTAAEKTHEQYF,TGCGCCAGCAGCTTGACCGCCGCCGAGAAGACCCACGAGCAGTACTTC
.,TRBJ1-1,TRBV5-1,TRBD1,CASSSLVGTGVLQAFF,TGCGCCAGCAGCTCGTTAGTGGGGACAGGGGTCCTTCAAGCTTTCTTT
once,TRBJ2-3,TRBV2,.,CASSEARTRSTDTRYF,TGTGCCAGCAGTGAAGCGCGCACTAGGAGCACAGATACGCGGTATTTT
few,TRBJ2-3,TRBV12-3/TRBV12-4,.,CASKDYTDTQYF,TGTGCCAGTAAGGACTACACAGATACGCAGTATTTT
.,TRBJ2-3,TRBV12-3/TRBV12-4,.,CASRSDRTRTDTQYF,TGTGCCAGCAGATCGGACAGAACTAGAACAGATACGCAGTATTTT
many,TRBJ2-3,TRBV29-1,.,CSGGEGTQYF,TGCAGCGGGGGGGAAGGTACGCAGTATTTT
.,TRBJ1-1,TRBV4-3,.,CASSQATGYTEAFF,TGCGCCAGCAGCCAAGCGACAGGATACACTGAAGCTTTCTTT
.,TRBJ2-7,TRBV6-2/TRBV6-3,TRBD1,CASSGPGQAYEQYF,TGTGCCAGCAGCGGACCGGGACAGGCCTACGAGCAGTACTTC
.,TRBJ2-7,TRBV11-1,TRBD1,CASSPTDRGRFAGGEQYF,TGTGCCAGCAGCCCTACAGACAGGGGGCGATTCGCAGGTGGCGAGCAGTACTTC
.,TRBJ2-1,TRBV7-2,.,CASSLAARTSYNEQFF,TGTGCCAGCAGCTTAGCGGCGCGAACATCCTACAATGAGCAGTTCTTC
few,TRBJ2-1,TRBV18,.,CASSPVQSSYNEQFF,TGTGCCAGCTCACCGGTGCAGAGCTCCTACAATGAGCAGTTCTTC
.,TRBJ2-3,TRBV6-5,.,CASSYSPGSPTDTQYF,TGTGCCAGCAGTTACTCCCCGGGGTCCCCCACAGATACGCAGTATTTT
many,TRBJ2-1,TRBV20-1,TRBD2,CSASRTSGINNEQFF,TGCAGTGCTTCGAGGACTAGCGGTATAAACAATGAGCAGTTCTTC
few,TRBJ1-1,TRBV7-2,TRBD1,CASSARTGVNTEAFF,TGTGCCAGCAGCGCACGGACAGGGGTCAACACTGAAGCTTTCTTT